These T cell receptor beta chains were read from a single sample in a study of T-cell reconstitution after alpha-beta-depleted transplantation in children. From the PCR reads, TCRdb called clonotypes with MiXCR, one entry per CDR3 protein. Of around 450,000 distinct CDR3 sequences in the sample, 43% were seen once. Sequenced material: PBMCs, taken before TCRalphabeta/CD19-depleted stem cell transplant. Source of these receptors: a girl aged 2-10 years with aplastic anemia, due to receive a stem cell transplant. CDR3s include the opening cysteine and the closing phenylalanine or tryptophan. A D gene is named only where the DNA matches it firmly. Size values are once, few and many counts, or a class for expanded clones, and some rows have none.

CDR3 DNA	CDR3 protein	V gene	J gene	clone size	D gene	CDR3 length
TGTGCCAGCAGTTTACGCGCGGGAGGGGTCTACGAGCAGTACTTC	CASSLRAGGVYEQYF	TRBV28	TRBJ2-7	NA	TRBD2	15
TGCAGTGCGAGCCCGGGTCGACAGGGGGTCGAGGGCAATCAGCCCCAGCATTTT	CSASPGRQGVEGNQPQHF	TRBV20-1	TRBJ1-5	NA	TRBD1	18
TGTGCCAGCAGTTTATGGGCAGGGTCCCCCCTCCACTTT	CASSLWAGSPLHF	TRBV28	TRBJ1-6	NA	NA	13
TGTGCCAGCAGTGAAGGGACAGGGCTCTACAATGAGCAGTTCTTC	CASSEGTGLYNEQFF	TRBV25-1	TRBJ2-1	many	TRBD1	15
TGTGCCAGCAGCCTAGATGGCGGACTGGCTCTCGAGCAGTTCTTC	CASSLDGGLALEQFF	TRBV7-8	TRBJ2-1	NA	NA	15
TGCAGCGTTGACGTTTTGTTGGGGACTGAAGCTTTCTTT	CSVDVLLGTEAFF	TRBV29-1	TRBJ1-1	NA	NA	13
TGTGCCAGCAGCCCGGCTCGGGACAGGGTGTACTTC	CASSPARDRVYF	TRBV11-2	TRBJ2-5	NA	TRBD1	12
TGCAGCGTTGAAAGGGGTAGTCCCTACGAGCAGTACTTC	CSVERGSPYEQYF	TRBV29-1	TRBJ2-7	once	NA	13
TGCGCCAGCAGCCCGGTTGGACCTCACTCTGGAAACACCATATATTTT	CASSPVGPHSGNTIYF	TRBV5-1	TRBJ1-3	few	NA	16
TGCAGTGCTAGAGATTCAGGAGCAGACTACGAGCAGTACTTC	CSARDSGADYEQYF	TRBV20-1	TRBJ2-7	NA	NA	14
TGTGCCAGCAGCCTTCTACAGGGCGCTAGCTCCTACGAGCAGTACTTC	CASSLLQGASSYEQYF	TRBV7-2	TRBJ2-7	few	NA	16
TGCGCCAGCAGCTTGGGCCTAACAGGGGTTACTAATGAAAAACTGTTTTTT	CASSLGLTGVTNEKLFF	TRBV5-1	TRBJ1-4	few	TRBD1	17
TGCAGTGCTAGATCGTCTAGCGGGGGGACCGATACGCAGTATTTT	CSARSSSGGTDTQYF	TRBV20-1	TRBJ2-3	NA	TRBD2	15
TGTGCCAGCAGGTTGACAGGCGCGAACACCGGGGAGCTGTTTTTT	CASRLTGANTGELFF	TRBV5-5	TRBJ2-2	NA	NA	15
TGTGCCAGCAGCCAAGGGGGAGGGCCCCTTAATTCACCCCTCCACTTT	CASSQGGGPLNSPLHF	TRBV4-2	TRBJ1-6	many	NA	16
TGCAGCGCTGGAGGGGAGACCCAGTACTTC	CSAGGETQYF	TRBV29-1	TRBJ2-5	few	NA	10